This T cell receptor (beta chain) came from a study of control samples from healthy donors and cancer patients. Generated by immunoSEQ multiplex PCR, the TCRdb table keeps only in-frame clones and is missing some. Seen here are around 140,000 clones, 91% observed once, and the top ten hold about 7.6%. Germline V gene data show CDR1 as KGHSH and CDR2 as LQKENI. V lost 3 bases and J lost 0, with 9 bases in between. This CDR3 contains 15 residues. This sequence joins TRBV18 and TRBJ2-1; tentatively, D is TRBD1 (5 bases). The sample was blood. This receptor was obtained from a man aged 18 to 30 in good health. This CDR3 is CASSPFDSSYNEQFF. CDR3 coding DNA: TGTGCCAGCTCACCCTTCGACAGCTCCTACAATGAGCAGTTCTTC.